Each of the 14 T cell receptor beta chains below was sequenced from the same sample in a study of T cell changes during pregnancy in multiple sclerosis. Produced via immunoSEQ multiplex PCR; TCRdb's table is partial and in-frame only. This sample has tens of thousands of clones, with roughly 92% found just once. The sample consisted of peripheral blood, taken in the first trimester of pregnancy. The receptors come from a female donor with multiple sclerosis, enrolled in a pregnancy study.

This chain uses TRBV30 with TRBJ2-1; possible D gene TRBD2, 6 bases. The CDR3 has 14 residues. CDR1 and CDR2 (germline): GTSNPN, SVGIG (reference sequence). The V gene lost 2 bases and the J gene lost 6 bases, with 14 bases spanning the gap. CDR3 amino acids: CAWSKGTFPNEQFF. The CDR3 nucleotides read TGTGCCTGGAGTAAAGGGACTTTCCCCAATGAGCAGTTCTTC.

This chain links TRBV4-1 with TRBJ1-5; 8 nucleotides agree with TRBD1. Losses at the gene ends were 7 bases for V and 0 bases for J; bases not matched to a gene: 14. Germline V gene sequence: CDR1 MGHRA, CDR2 YSYEKL. This CDR3 region has 18 residues. The CDR3 nucleotides read TGCGCCAGCACGATTCAGGGGGCAGGGCGGTATAGCAATCAGCCCCAGCATTTT. It encodes CASTIQGAGRYSNQPQHF.

The chain couples TRBV27 to TRBJ1-1; D is possibly TRBD1 (5 bases). CDR1 is MNHEY and CDR2 is SMNVEV in the germline V gene (reference sequence). CDR3 length: 13 residues. The CDR3 region is CAQEEEGNTEAFF. Here the CDR3 DNA reads TGTGCACAGGAAGAGGAGGGGAACACTGAAGCTTTCTTT.

The chain has TRBV6-5 and TRBJ2-2; D is unclear. The CDR3 consists of 15 residues. With 6 bases removed from V and 2 bases from J, the gap between germline ends came to 13 bases. Germline CDR1 MNHEY, CDR2 SVGAGI. The CDR3 coding sequence is TGTGCCAGCAGCTACAGCTCATCTAACACCGGGGAGCTGTTTTTT. It yields the protein CASSYSSSNTGELFF.

The chain carries TRBV9 and TRBJ2-7; no clear D. Germline CDR1 reads SGDLS; CDR2 reads YYNGEE. The CDR3 has 15 amino acids. V lost 0 bases and J lost 3, with 13 bases in between. The CDR3 DNA reads TGTGCCAGCAGCGTAGGGCCCATGTCCAGCTACGAGCAGTACTTC. As protein: CASSVGPMSSYEQYF.

The chain uses TRBV27 and TRBJ2-1, with D perhaps TRBD2 (7 bases). With 6 bases removed from V and 0 bases from J, the gap between germline ends came to 15 bases. Germline V lookup: CDR1 MNHEY, CDR2 SMNVEV (reference sequence). The CDR3 spans 16 residues. For the CDR3, the DNA is TGTGCCAGCAGCCGTAGGGGGGGGAGCTCCTACAATGAGCAGTTCTTC. Amino acids: CASSRRGGSSYNEQFF.

The chain combines TRBV12-5 with TRBJ2-2, with D perhaps matching TRBD1 (6 bases). The CDR3 extends over 15 amino acids. V gave up 5 bases and J gave up 3 bases, with 13 bases separating them. Germline assignment: CDR1 LGHNT and CDR2 FRNRAP. CDR3: CASGPPSGDTGELFF. Here the CDR3 DNA reads TGTGCTAGTGGTCCACCCTCAGGGGACACCGGGGAGCTGTTTTTT.

This clone has just one count. The chain combines TRBV7-2 with TRBJ1-1, with 7 bases matching TRBD1. Germline trimming cut 1 base from V and 6 bases from J; bases unmatched to any gene: 11. CDR1 SGHTA and CDR2 FQGNSA come from the germline V gene. The CDR3 consists of 16 residues. The CDR3 bases are TGTGCCAGCAGCTTAGGTCGCGGGCAGGGGGGACCTGAAGCTTTCTTT. Its translation is CASSLGRGQGGPEAFF.

The V call is TRBV6-5, the J call TRBJ1-2; 8 bases match TRBD1. With 6 bases clipped from V and 6 bases from J, the junction kept 9 bases outside the gene matches. Per the germline V gene, CDR1 is MNHEY and CDR2 is SVGAGI. CDR3 length: 14 amino acids. CDR3 DNA sequence: TGTGCCAGCAGCTCGGACAGGGTGACGGATGGCTACACCTTC. It codes for CASSSDRVTDGYTF.

The J gene is TRBJ2-3, the V gene TRBV7-2; D may be TRBD2 (5 bases). From germline, CDR1 is SGHTA and CDR2 FQGNSA. V gave up 1 base and J gave up 2 bases, with 13 bases separating them. The CDR3 spans 16 residues. CDR3 coding DNA: TGTGCCAGCAGCTTAGTTCTGGGCCGGGACACAGATACGCAGTATTTT. Translated, it gives CASSLVLGRDTDTQYF.

The chain links TRBV7-9 to TRBJ1-1; no firm D call. The ends were cut back, 5 bases at V and 6 bases at J, with 10 bases in the middle. The CDR3 is made up of 12 amino acids. In germline, CDR1 is SEHNR, CDR2 FQNEAQ (reference sequence). CDR3: CASSHGRAEAFF. CDR3 bases: TGTGCCAGCAGCCATGGGCGCGCTGAAGCTTTCTTT.

This clone was counted once. This chain links TRBV5-6 with TRBJ1-4; D unresolved. The CDR3 consists of 12 residues. CDR1 and CDR2 (germline): SGHDT, YYEEEE. Between the trimmed V and J ends, which lost 6 bases and 4 bases, there was a span of 7 bases. CDR3 DNA: TGTGCCAGCACGGAGGGTAATGAAAAACTGTTTTTT. Translating it yields CASTEGNEKLFF.

This clone came up a few times. The J gene is TRBJ1-6, the V gene TRBV19, with TRBD1 matching over 8 bases. The J segment lost 7 bases and the V segment lost 5 bases, leaving 7 bases of the junction unmatched. Per the germline V gene, CDR1 is LNHDA and CDR2 is SQIVND (reference sequence). This CDR3 comprises 15 residues. The CDR3 loop reads CASSVRQGLNSPLHF. The CDR3 region has the DNA TGTGCCAGTAGTGTTCGACAGGGGTTGAATTCACCCCTCCACTTT.

The V call is TRBV2, the J call TRBJ1-1; D is possibly TRBD1 (5 bases). V was clipped by 10 bases and J by 6 bases, with 21 bases between them. The CDR3 consists of 14 residues. The germline V gene encodes CDR1 SNHLY and CDR2 FYNNEI. CDR3 in amino acids: CANRPGTDYAEAFF. DNA of the CDR3: TGTGCCAACCGCCCCGGGACTGACTACGCTGAAGCTTTCTTT.